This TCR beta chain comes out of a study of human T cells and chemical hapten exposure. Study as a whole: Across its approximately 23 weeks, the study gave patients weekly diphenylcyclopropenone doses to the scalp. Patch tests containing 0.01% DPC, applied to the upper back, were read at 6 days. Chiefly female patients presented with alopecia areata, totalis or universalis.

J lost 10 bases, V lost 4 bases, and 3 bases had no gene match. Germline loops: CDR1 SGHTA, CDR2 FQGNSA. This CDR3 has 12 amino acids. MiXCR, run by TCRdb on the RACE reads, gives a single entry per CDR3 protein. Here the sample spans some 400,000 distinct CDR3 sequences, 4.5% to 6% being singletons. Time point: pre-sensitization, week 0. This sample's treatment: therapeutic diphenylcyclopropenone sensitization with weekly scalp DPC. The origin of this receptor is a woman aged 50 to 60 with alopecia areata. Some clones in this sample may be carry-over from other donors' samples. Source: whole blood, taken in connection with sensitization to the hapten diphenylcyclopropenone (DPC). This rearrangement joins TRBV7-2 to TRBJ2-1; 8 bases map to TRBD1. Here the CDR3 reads CASSSDRGEQFF. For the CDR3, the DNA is TGTGCCAGCAGCTCTGACAGGGGAGAGCAGTTCTTC.